The TCR beta chain under discussion was sequenced for a study of control samples from healthy donors and cancer patients. Germline lookup yields CDR1 SGHTA and CDR2 FQGNSA. The V and J ends lost 3 bases and 6 bases, in that order; junction bases with no gene match: 7. The CDR3 extends over 15 amino acids. Sequencing used immunoSEQ multiplex PCR; TCRdb keeps in-frame clones, though not all of them. This table has tens of thousands of clones, 94% appearing once. The sequence derives from a woman in her 30s in good health. Sequenced: blood. J is TRBJ1-5 and V is TRBV7-2, with 8 bases that match TRBD1. CDR3 region: CASSFRTGMSQPQHF. In DNA form, the CDR3 reads TGTGCCAGCAGCTTCCGGACAGGGATGAGTCAGCCCCAGCATTTT.